One sample yielded the 23 T cell receptor beta chains listed below, sequenced in a study of blood T cell repertoires in COVID-19. Data came from immunoSEQ multiplex PCR; TCRdb stores just in-frame clones and leaves some out. Of 45,000 to 60,000 clones in the sample, approximately 84% were seen once. The source material was peripheral blood. These receptors all stem from a middle-aged man with acute or convalescent COVID-19.

The chain is built from TRBV3-1 (or the pseudogene TRBV3-2) and TRBJ2-2, with D hard to call. Germline V CDR1 and CDR2: LGHDT, YNNKEL (reference sequence). V gave up 2 bases and J gave up 6 bases, with 7 bases separating them. This CDR3 is built from 13 residues. The CDR3 DNA sequence: TGTGCCAGCAGCCAACGAGGTGCCGGGGAGCTGTTTTTT. This codes for CASSQRGAGELFF.

The chain couples TRBV6-5 to TRBJ2-1; 8 bases are a match to TRBD2. The germline CDR1 and CDR2 sequences are MNHEY and SVGAGI. The CDR3 extends over 13 amino acids. V trimming: 6 bases; J trimming: 7 bases; junction bases outside the gene matches: 5. The CDR3 protein is CASRSSGKNEQFF. DNA for the CDR3: TGTGCCAGCAGGAGTAGCGGGAAAAATGAGCAGTTCTTC.

The rearrangement links TRBV29-1 to TRBJ2-2, with D maybe TRBD2 (5 bases). This CDR3 spans 13 amino acids. Germline V lookup: CDR1 SQVTM, CDR2 ANQGSEA. The germline V and J ends were trimmed by 4 bases and 6 bases, with 12 bases remaining between them. CDR3: CSVGFTGAGELFF. CDR3 coding DNA: TGCAGCGTTGGGTTTACCGGGGCCGGGGAGCTGTTTTTT.

The chain recombines TRBV12-3 or TRBV12-4 with TRBJ1-5; D is unclear. The CDR3 runs to 13 residues. V dropped 8 bases and J dropped 3 bases, with 11 bases sitting between them. In DNA form, the CDR3 reads TGTGCCAGCGGAGGATTTCCCAATCAGCCCCAGCATTTT. It specifies CASGGFPNQPQHF.

In nucleotides, the CDR3 is TGTGCCAGTAGTTTGGACAGGGTTGACGAGCAGTACTTC. Protein sequence: CASSLDRVDEQYF. The chain joins TRBV19 to TRBJ2-7; 8 bases map to TRBD1. The junction had 5 bases not matched to a gene; V was cut back by 5 bases and J by 5 bases. From germline, CDR1 is LNHDA and CDR2 SQIVND (reference sequence). The CDR3 runs 13 residues. The entire variable domain, with the rest obtained from reference TRBV19 and TRBJ2-7, is as follows: DGGITQSPKYLFRKEGQNVTLSCEQNLNHDAMYWYRQDPGQGLRLIYYSQIVNDFQKGDIAEGYSVSREKKESFPLTVTSAQKNPTAFYLCASSLDRVDEQYFGPGTRLTVT.

A few counts support this clone. The CDR3 bases are TGTGCCAGCAGCCAAGATCTTTCGTCCTACGAGCAGTACTTC. Translating it yields CASSQDLSSYEQYF. The chain employs TRBV3-1 (or the pseudogene TRBV3-2) and TRBJ2-7; D is undetermined. The CDR3 has 14 residues. Trimming removed 0 bases at V and 1 base at J, with 7 bases between. The V gene's germline CDR1 is LGHDT and CDR2 YNNKEL (reference sequence).

This sequence joins TRBV4-1 and TRBJ2-5; 10 bases agree with TRBD2. V lost 4 bases to trimming and J lost 4 bases; unmatched junction nucleotides: 6. From germline, CDR1 is MGHRA and CDR2 YSYEKL. The CDR3 is 15 amino acids. In DNA form, the CDR3 reads TGCGCCAGCAGCCTATCATTAGCGGGGGGAGAGACCCAGTACTTC. It encodes CASSLSLAGGETQYF.

Here the CDR3 reads CASSHGQNEKLFF. For the CDR3, the DNA is TGTGCCAGCAGCCACGGACAGAATGAAAAACTGTTTTTT. This chain uses TRBV7-6 with TRBJ1-4; D might be TRBD1 (6 bases). Germline V gives CDR1 SGHVS, CDR2 FNYEAQ. The CDR3 has 13 residues. With 5 bases removed from V and 5 bases from J, the gap between germline ends came to 9 bases.

V and J are TRBV15 and TRBJ2-7, with TRBD1 as a possible D gene (5 bases). The V end lost 1 base, the J end lost 5 bases, and 21 bases lay between the germline ends. CDR1 and CDR2 from the germline V gene are LNHNV and YYDKDF (reference sequence). There are 17 residues in the CDR3. CDR3 sequence: CATSRVDSVRSRNEQYF. The DNA of the CDR3 is TGTGCCACCAGCAGAGTCGACAGCGTCCGTTCCCGGAACGAGCAGTACTTC.

This chain connects TRBV28 to TRBJ1-1; weak D call: TRBD1 (6 bases). This CDR3 contains 14 residues. Trimming stripped 1 base from V and 4 bases from J, with 10 bases between. Germline CDR1 is MDHEN and CDR2 is SYDVKM. This chain's CDR3 is CASSLSRGSTEAFF. CDR3 coding DNA: TGTGCCAGCAGTTTATCCAGGGGATCCACTGAAGCTTTCTTT.

The genes are TRBV19 and TRBJ1-2; 8 bases agree with TRBD1. The CDR3 covers 11 residues. Trimming took 9 bases from V and 7 from J; bases not matched to a gene: 4. The V gene's germline CDR1 is LNHDA and CDR2 SQIVND (reference sequence). The CDR3 here is CASRTGLGYTF. Here the CDR3 DNA reads TGTGCCAGCAGGACAGGGCTTGGCTACACCTTC.

V usage is TRBV29-1 and J usage is TRBJ2-5, with 7 bases aligning to TRBD2. V dropped 1 base and J dropped 4; count of bases not matched to a gene: 3. Germline V gene sequence: CDR1 SQVTM, CDR2 ANQGSEA. CDR3 length equals 13 residues. The CDR3 loop is CSVEGREPETQYF. DNA of the CDR3: TGCAGCGTTGAAGGGCGGGAGCCAGAGACCCAGTACTTC.

The chain uses TRBV13 and TRBJ2-7; 8 bases line up with TRBD1. CDR1 and CDR2 from the germline V gene are PRHDT and FYEKMQ (reference sequence). V trimming: 6 bases; J trimming: 3 bases; junction bases outside the gene matches: 13. There are 16 residues in the CDR3. In DNA, the CDR3 is TGTGCCAGCAGTACTCAAAGGACAGGGCACATCTACGAGCAGTACTTC. Protein product: CASSTQRTGHIYEQYF. Using reference TRBV13 and TRBJ2-7 for the parts outside the CDR3, the full variable domain is AAGVIQSPRHLIKEKRETATLKCYPIPRHDTVYWYQQGPGQDPQFLISFYEKMQSDKGSIPDRFSAQQFSDYHSELNMSSLELGDSALYFCASSTQRTGHIYEQYFGPGTRLTVT.

This chain uses TRBV7-9 with TRBJ2-2; 8 bases match TRBD1. The CDR3 length is 17 residues. V dropped 4 bases and J dropped 1; count of bases not matched to a gene: 8. The V gene's germline CDR1 is SEHNR and CDR2 FQNEAQ (reference sequence). The CDR3 nucleotides are TGTGCCAGCAGCTCCATAGTTGGGACAGGGAACACCGGGGAGCTGTTTTTT. Its translation is CASSSIVGTGNTGELFF.

The chain recombines TRBV28 with TRBJ2-7, with 7 bases fitting TRBD1. The V gene's germline CDR1 is MDHEN and CDR2 SYDVKM. V lost 8 bases and J lost 4; bases outside the gene matches: 11. This CDR3 is 14 amino acids long. The CDR3 region has the DNA TGTGCCAGCGAGGGAAGCCAGGGGGAGTACGAGCAGTACTTC. Translated: CASEGSQGEYEQYF.

In its sample, this clone was seen a few times. This chain uses TRBV25-1 with TRBJ1-2, with 8 nucleotides matching TRBD1. This CDR3 region has 15 residues. Germline CDR1 and CDR2: MGHDK and SYGVNS. With 3 bases clipped from V and 6 bases from J, the junction kept 9 bases outside the gene matches. The CDR3 sequence: CASSERDRGIDGYTF. CDR3 nucleotides: TGTGCCAGCAGTGAGAGAGACAGGGGTATAGATGGCTACACCTTC.

The chain joins TRBV5-1 to TRBJ1-3; 7 bases are shared with TRBD1. V lost 4 bases and J lost 1; bases outside the gene matches: 8. Germline CDR1 SGHRS, CDR2 YFSETQ. CDR3 length: 16 amino acids. The CDR3 sequence: CASSQTIQGSGNTIYF. For the CDR3, the DNA is TGCGCCAGCAGCCAGACTATACAGGGGTCTGGAAACACCATATATTTT.

The rearrangement joins TRBV6-5 to TRBJ1-6; no reliable D call. The germline V gene has CDR1 MNHEY and CDR2 SVGAGI. The CDR3 contains 15 residues. Deletions cut 2 bases from V and 8 bases from J, with 13 bases between. The CDR3 here is CASSYGRVTDSPLHF. Written as DNA, the CDR3 is TGTGCCAGCAGTTACGGGCGGGTGACGGATTCACCCCTCCACTTT.

V usage is TRBV4-1 and J usage is TRBJ1-2, with 7 nucleotides matching TRBD1. Germline assignment: CDR1 MGHRA and CDR2 YSYEKL. The V gene end was trimmed by 2 bases and the J gene end by 2 bases; junction bases not matched to a gene: 5. The CDR3 contains 15 residues. The CDR3 DNA sequence: TGCGCCAGCAGCCAAACTACAGGGGAAAACTATGGCTACACCTTC. This translates into CASSQTTGENYGYTF.

V usage is TRBV6-6 and J usage is TRBJ2-2; 9 nucleotides line up with TRBD2. This CDR3 is 15 amino acids long. The J segment lost 7 bases and the V segment lost 2 bases, leaving 5 bases of the junction unmatched. Germline V gene data show CDR1 as MNHNY and CDR2 as SVGAGI (reference sequence). CDR3 DNA sequence: TGTGCCAGCAGTTACAGGCGGGAGGGCGTCGGGGAGCTGTTTTTT. Translating it yields CASSYRREGVGELFF.

The J gene is TRBJ1-6, the V gene TRBV9; 7 bases line up with TRBD1. J gave up 5 bases and V 3 bases, and 2 bases lay outside the gene matches. This CDR3 is built from 14 residues. The germline V gene has CDR1 SGDLS and CDR2 YYNGEE. Written as DNA, the CDR3 is TGTGCCAGCAGCGCCGGGACAGATAATTCACCCCTCCACTTT. Translation gives CASSAGTDNSPLHF.

V gene TRBV4-1 combines with J gene TRBJ2-4, with 9 bases fitting TRBD1. The CDR3 is 16 residues long. From germline, CDR1 is MGHRA and CDR2 YSYEKL. Losses at the gene ends were 3 bases for V and 5 bases for J; bases not matched to a gene: 8. As DNA, the CDR3 is TGCGCCAGCAGCCAGCCCGTCCGGGACAGGGAAAACATTCAGTACTTC. This sequence encodes CASSQPVRDRENIQYF.

This clone was detected a few times. This chain joins TRBV4-2 and TRBJ2-2, with 8 bases lining up with TRBD1. CDR1 LGHNA and CDR2 YNFKEQ come from the germline V gene. Unmatched junction bases numbered 2, after V lost 0 bases and J lost 2 bases. The CDR3 has 16 residues. CDR3 in DNA: TGTGCCAGCAGCCAAGAGTCAGGGGGCAACACCGGGGAGCTGTTTTTT. It translates to CASSQESGGNTGELFF.